The 10 T cell receptor beta chains below come from one sample, sequenced in a study of CD8+CD57+ T cells in acquired aplastic anemia (dated by TCRdb to between 2018 and 2020). Flow cytometry had shown CD8+CD57+ cell expansion in the patients selected for sequencing. For sequencing, an Illumina HiSeq 2000 was employed. TCR beta VDJ combination and CDR3 sequence profiling used genomic DNA as the template. TCRdb took the public reads, trimmed them with fastp at Q25, ran MiXCR for clone calling and kept in-frame beta chains. One record per CDR3 amino acid sequence lists the most common genes and DNA. This sample is represented by some 200,000 distinct CDR3 sequences; 50% to 70% of them were singletons. Roughly 61% of the sample is in the top ten clones. The sequenced material came from sorted CD4+, CD8+, or CD8+CD57+ T cells (not recorded which) from PBMCs. These receptor sequences come from a human donor with aplastic anemia.

This clonotype was counted many times. The junction differs from germline at one of its ends, possibly a read error. The rearrangement joins TRBV7-7 to TRBJ2-7; D is ambiguous. Germline assignment: CDR1 SSHAT and CDR2 FNYEAQ (reference sequence). The CDR3 totals 14 residues. The CDR3 DNA follows: TGTGCTAGCAGCTTAGGATCCGACTCCTACGAGCAGTACTTC. This translates into CASSLGSDSYEQYF.

In the case of this clonotype: This may be a read error, as it is one base from a much larger clone. The chain carries TRBV12-3 or TRBV12-4 and TRBJ1-1; possible D gene TRBD1, 6 bases. Between the trimmed V and J ends, which lost 6 bases and 11 bases, there was a span of 19 bases. The CDR3 spans 13 residues. The CDR3 DNA reads TGTGCCAGCAGCCGGGGGGGGCTTATGGACGCTTTCTTT. Translating it yields CASSRGGLMDAFF.

The chain uses TRBV20-1 and TRBJ1-2, with 7 bases matching TRBD1. Germline CDR1 is DFQATT and CDR2 is SNEGSKA (reference sequence). The CDR3 runs to 12 residues. V was pared by 5 bases and J by 6 bases, with 6 bases of the junction left unmatched. CDR3 sequence reads: CSAATGSNGYTF. CDR3 nucleotides: TGCAGTGCTGCGACAGGGTCCAATGGCTACACCTTC.

This clonotype appeared a single time. This chain connects TRBV15 to TRBJ1-5; no reliable D call. The CDR3 is 13 amino acids. Germline lookup yields CDR1 LNHNV and CDR2 YYDKDF (reference sequence). V was shortened by 0 bases and J by 4 bases, with 4 bases between the two germline ends. The CDR3 DNA follows: TGTGCCACCAGCAGAGATCATAATCAGCCCCAGCATTTT. As protein: CATSRDHNQPQHF.

This clonotype was detected ten times or more. The CDR3 bases are TGTGCCAGCACCCCCGGCCGGGACACCTCTTCAGATACGCAGTATTTT. Translated: CASTPGRDTSSDTQYF. The V gene is TRBV12-3 or TRBV12-4, the J gene TRBJ2-3; tentatively, D is TRBD1 (6 bases). This CDR3 contains 16 residues. V was trimmed by 7 bases and J by 4 bases, leaving 21 bases between them.

In the case of this clonotype: The CDR3 does not close with the conserved phenylalanine or tryptophan, likely indicating a read error. The V and J genes are TRBV29-1 and TRBJ1-1; 8 nucleotides agree with TRBD1. CDR3 length: 13 residues. V trimming: 4 bases; J trimming: 6 bases; junction bases outside the gene matches: 7. CDR1 is SQVTM and CDR2 is ANQGSEA in the germline V gene. This chain's CDR3 is CSVGPGGFSEAFS. In DNA form, the CDR3 reads TGCAGCGTTGGTCCAGGGGGCTTTTCTGAAGCTTTCTCT.

The chain employs TRBV10-2 and TRBJ1-1; 8 bases match TRBD1. In germline, CDR1 is WSHSY, CDR2 SAAADI. J gave up 1 base and V 1 base, and 2 bases lay outside the gene matches. This CDR3 comprises 15 residues. The CDR3, as DNA: TGCGCCAGCAGTGAGTGGCAGGGGGCGAACACTGAAGCTTTCTTT. Amino acid sequence: CASSEWQGANTEAFF.

The chain uses TRBV5-4 and TRBJ2-1; D may be TRBD2 (6 bases). There are 14 residues in the CDR3. The ends were cut back, 4 bases at V and 1 base at J, with 9 bases in the middle. Germline-derived CDR1 and CDR2 are SGHNT and YYREEE (reference sequence). CDR3: CASSRGGSYNEQFF. CDR3 nucleotide sequence: TGTGCCAGCAGCCGGGGAGGTTCCTACAATGAGCAGTTCTTC.

This clonotype was counted a few times. This chain uses TRBV7-9 with TRBJ2-7; D remains ambiguous. Between the trimmed V and J ends, which lost 3 bases and 0 bases, there was a span of 6 bases. CDR3 length: 13 amino acids. Looked up from germline, CDR1 is SEHNR and CDR2 is FQNEAQ (reference sequence). CDR3 in amino acids: CASSLDGSYEQYF. For the CDR3, the DNA is TGTGCCAGCAGCTTGGACGGCTCCTACGAGCAGTACTTC.

V usage is TRBV6-4 and J usage is TRBJ2-1; D gene uncertain. The germline V gene encodes CDR1 MRHNA and CDR2 SNTAGT. The V and J ends lost 0 bases and 10 bases respectively, with 10 bases between them. There are 13 residues in the CDR3. The chain's CDR3 is CASSDSGGWEQFF. For the CDR3, the DNA is TGTGCCAGCAGTGACTCAGGCGGATGGGAGCAGTTCTTC.